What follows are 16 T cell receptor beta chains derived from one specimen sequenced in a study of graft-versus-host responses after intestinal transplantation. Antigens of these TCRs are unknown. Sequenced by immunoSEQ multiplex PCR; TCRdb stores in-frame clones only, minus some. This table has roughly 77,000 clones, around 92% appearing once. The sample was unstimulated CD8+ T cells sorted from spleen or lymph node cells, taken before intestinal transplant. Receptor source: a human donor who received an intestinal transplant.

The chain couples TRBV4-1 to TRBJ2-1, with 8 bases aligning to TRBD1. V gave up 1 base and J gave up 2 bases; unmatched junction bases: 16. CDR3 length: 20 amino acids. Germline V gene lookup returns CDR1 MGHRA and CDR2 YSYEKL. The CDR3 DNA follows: TGCGCCAGCAGCCAAGTTGGGAACCCTAGGTCAGGGGGCCCCTACAATGAGCAGTTCTTC. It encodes CASSQVGNPRSGGPYNEQFF.

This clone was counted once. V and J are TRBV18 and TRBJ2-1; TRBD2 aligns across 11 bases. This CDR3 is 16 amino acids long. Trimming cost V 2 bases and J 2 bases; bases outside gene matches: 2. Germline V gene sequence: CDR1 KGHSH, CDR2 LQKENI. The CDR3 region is CASSPETSGAYNEQFF. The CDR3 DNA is TGTGCCAGCTCACCAGAGACTAGCGGGGCCTACAATGAGCAGTTCTTC.

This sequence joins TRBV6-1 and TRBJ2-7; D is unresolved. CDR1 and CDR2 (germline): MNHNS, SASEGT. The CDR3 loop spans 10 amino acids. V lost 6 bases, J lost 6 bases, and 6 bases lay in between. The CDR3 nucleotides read TGTGCCAGCAGGCACTCCGAGCAGTACTTC. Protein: CASRHSEQYF.

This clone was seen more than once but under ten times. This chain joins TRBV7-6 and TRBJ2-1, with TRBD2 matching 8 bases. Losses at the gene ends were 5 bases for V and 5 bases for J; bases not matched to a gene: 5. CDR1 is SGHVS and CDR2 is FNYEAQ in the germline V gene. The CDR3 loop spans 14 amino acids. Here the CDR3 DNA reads TGTGCCAGCAGCGGCCTACTAGCGGACAATGAGCAGTTCTTC. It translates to CASSGLLADNEQFF.

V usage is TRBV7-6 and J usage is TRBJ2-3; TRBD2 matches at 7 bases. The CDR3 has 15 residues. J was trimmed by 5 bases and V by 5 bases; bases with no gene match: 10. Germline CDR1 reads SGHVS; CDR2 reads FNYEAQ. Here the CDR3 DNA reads TGTGCCAGCAGCGCCCGACTAGCTTTCCGAGATACGCAGTATTTT. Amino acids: CASSARLAFRDTQYF.

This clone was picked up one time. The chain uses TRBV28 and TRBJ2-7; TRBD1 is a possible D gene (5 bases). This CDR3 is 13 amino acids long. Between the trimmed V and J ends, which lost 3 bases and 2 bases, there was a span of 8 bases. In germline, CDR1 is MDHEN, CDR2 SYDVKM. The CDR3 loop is CASSFRGTYEQYF. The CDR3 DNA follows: TGTGCCAGCAGTTTTAGGGGAACCTACGAGCAGTACTTC.

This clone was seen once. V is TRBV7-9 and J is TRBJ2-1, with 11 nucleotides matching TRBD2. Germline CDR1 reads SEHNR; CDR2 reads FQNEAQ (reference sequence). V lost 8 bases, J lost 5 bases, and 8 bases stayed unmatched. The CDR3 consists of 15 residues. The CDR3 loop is CASGGTGLADNEQFF. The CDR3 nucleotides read TGTGCCAGCGGGGGGACGGGACTAGCGGACAATGAGCAGTTCTTC.

The CDR3 sequence: CASSSGQGADTGELFF. The CDR3 DNA reads TGTGCCAGCAGCTCCGGACAGGGGGCGGACACCGGGGAGCTGTTTTTT. The chain employs TRBV5-8 and TRBJ2-2; the match to TRBD1 covers 11 bases. CDR3 length: 16 amino acids. Germline-derived CDR1 and CDR2 are SGHTS and YDEGEE. With V trimmed by 3 bases and J by 3 bases, 4 bases remained unmatched.

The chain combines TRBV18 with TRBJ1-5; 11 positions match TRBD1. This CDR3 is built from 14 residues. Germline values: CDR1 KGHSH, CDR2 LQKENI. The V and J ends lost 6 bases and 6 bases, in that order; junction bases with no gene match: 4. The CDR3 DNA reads TGTGCCAGCTCCCGGACAGGGGGCCGTCAGCCCCAGCATTTT. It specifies CASSRTGGRQPQHF.

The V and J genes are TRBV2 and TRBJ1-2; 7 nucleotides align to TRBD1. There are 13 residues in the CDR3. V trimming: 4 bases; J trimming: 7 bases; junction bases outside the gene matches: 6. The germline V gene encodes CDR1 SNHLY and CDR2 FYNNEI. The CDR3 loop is CASSGDRARGYTF. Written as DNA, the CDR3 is TGTGCCAGCAGTGGAGACAGGGCGCGTGGCTACACCTTC.

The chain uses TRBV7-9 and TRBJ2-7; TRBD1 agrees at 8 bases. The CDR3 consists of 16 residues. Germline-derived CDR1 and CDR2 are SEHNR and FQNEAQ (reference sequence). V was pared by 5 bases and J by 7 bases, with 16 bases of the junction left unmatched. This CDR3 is CASSVAGGPRPKEQYF. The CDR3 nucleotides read TGTGCCAGCAGCGTGGCAGGGGGCCCGAGGCCAAAGGAGCAGTACTTC.

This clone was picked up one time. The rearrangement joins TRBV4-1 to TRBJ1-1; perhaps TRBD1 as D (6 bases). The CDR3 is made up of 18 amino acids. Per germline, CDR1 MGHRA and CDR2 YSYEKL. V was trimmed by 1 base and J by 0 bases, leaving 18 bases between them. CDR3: CASSQARRWTALNTEAFF. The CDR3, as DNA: TGCGCCAGCAGCCAAGCGCGCCGCTGGACAGCACTGAACACTGAAGCTTTCTTT.

This chain's CDR3 is CASSQRDRANSPLHF. The DNA of the CDR3 is TGTGCCAGCAGCCAACGGGACAGAGCTAATTCACCCCTCCACTTT. The V gene is TRBV9, the J gene TRBJ1-6; 7 positions match TRBD1. The V segment lost 4 bases and the J segment 6 bases; nucleotides outside the gene matches: 7. The CDR3 is 15 amino acids. CDR1 is SGDLS, CDR2 YYNGEE, per germline.

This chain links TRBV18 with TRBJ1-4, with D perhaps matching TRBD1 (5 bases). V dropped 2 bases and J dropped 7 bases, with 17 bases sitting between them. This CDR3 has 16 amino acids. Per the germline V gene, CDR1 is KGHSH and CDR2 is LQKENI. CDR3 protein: CASSPSVTGKVEKLFF. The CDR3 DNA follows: TGTGCCAGCTCACCAAGCGTCACAGGCAAAGTTGAAAAACTGTTTTTT.

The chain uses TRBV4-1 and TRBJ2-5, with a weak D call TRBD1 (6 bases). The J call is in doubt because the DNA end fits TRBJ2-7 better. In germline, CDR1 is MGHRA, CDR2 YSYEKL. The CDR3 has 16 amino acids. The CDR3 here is CASSQEAGAPLYEQYF. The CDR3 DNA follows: TGCGCCAGCAGCCAAGAGGCAGGGGCCCCCCTCTACGAGCAGTACTTC.

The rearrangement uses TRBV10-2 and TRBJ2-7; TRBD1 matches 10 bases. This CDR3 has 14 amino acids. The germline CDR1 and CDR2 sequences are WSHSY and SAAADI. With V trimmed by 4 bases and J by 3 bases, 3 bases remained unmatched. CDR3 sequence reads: CASSGQGADYEQYF. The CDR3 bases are TGCGCCAGCAGTGGACAGGGGGCCGACTACGAGCAGTACTTC.